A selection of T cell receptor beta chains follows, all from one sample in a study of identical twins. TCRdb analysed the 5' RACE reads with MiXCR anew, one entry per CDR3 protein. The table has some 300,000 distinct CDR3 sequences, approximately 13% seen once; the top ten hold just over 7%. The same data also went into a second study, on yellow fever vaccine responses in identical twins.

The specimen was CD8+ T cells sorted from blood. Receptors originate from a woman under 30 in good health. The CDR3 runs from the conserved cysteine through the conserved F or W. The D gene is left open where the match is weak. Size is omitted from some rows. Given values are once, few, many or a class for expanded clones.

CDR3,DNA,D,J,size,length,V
CASSLEGGKNNEQFF,TGTGCCAGCAGCCTAGAGGGAGGGAAGAACAATGAGCAGTTCTTC,TRBD2,TRBJ2-1,.,15,TRBV2
CATSEPPGLAGITDTQYF,TGTGCCACCAGTGAACCTCCGGGACTAGCGGGGATCACAGATACGCAGTATTTT,TRBD2,TRBJ2-3,many,18,TRBV24-1
CSASWGQPQHF,TGCAGTGCTAGTTGGGGTCAGCCCCAGCATTTT,.,TRBJ1-5,.,11,TRBV20-1
CATSRDQVAGVDNEQFF,TGTGCCACCAGCAGAGATCAGGTAGCGGGAGTAGACAATGAGCAGTTCTTC,TRBD2,TRBJ2-1,many,17,TRBV15
CASSDSRTSTDTQYF,TGTGCCAGCAGTGACTCGAGGACTAGCACAGATACGCAGTATTTT,.,TRBJ2-3,.,15,TRBV6-4
CASSRGMNSPLHF,TGTGCCAGCAGTCGGGGGATGAATTCACCCCTCCACTTT,.,TRBJ1-6,.,13,TRBV27
CASSGGTVNTEAFF,TGTGCCAGCAGCGGAGGGACGGTAAACACTGAAGCTTTCTTT,.,TRBJ1-1,few,14,TRBV9
CASSWSTGSQETQYF,TGTGCCAGCAGCTGGTCGACAGGCTCTCAAGAGACCCAGTACTTC,.,TRBJ2-5,few,15,TRBV5-6
CASSHGGVTDTQYF,TGTGCCAGCAGCCACGGCGGGGTCACAGATACGCAGTATTTT,.,TRBJ2-3,.,14,TRBV14
CASSREGLAVPSYEQYF,TGTGCCAGCAGTAGAGAGGGACTAGCGGTTCCCTCCTACGAGCAGTACTTC,TRBD2,TRBJ2-7,.,17,TRBV6-2/TRBV6-3
CASSLNERTLVDYGYTF,TGTGCCAGCAGTTTAAATGAACGGACCCTCGTCGACTATGGCTACACCTTC,.,TRBJ1-2,few,17,TRBV12-3/TRBV12-4
CASSLVQELVSLRGANVLTF,TGCGCCAGCAGCTTGGTACAGGAATTGGTTTCCTTACGTGGGGCCAACGTCCTGACTTTC,.,TRBJ2-6,few,20,TRBV5-1
CASSDQQSGGLTDTQYF,TGTGCCAGCAGCGACCAACAAAGCGGGGGCCTCACAGATACGCAGTATTTT,TRBD2,TRBJ2-3,many,17,TRBV11-2
CASSVGMGTEAFF,TGTGCCAGCAGCGTGGGTATGGGGACTGAAGCTTTCTTT,.,TRBJ1-1,.,13,TRBV9
CASSLGDFSYEQYF,TGTGCCAGCAGTCTCGGAGATTTCTCCTACGAGCAGTACTTC,.,TRBJ2-7,many,14,TRBV28
CASSQAGAVTEAFF,TGCGCCAGCAGCCAAGCAGGGGCGGTCACTGAAGCTTTCTTT,.,TRBJ1-1,many,14,TRBV4-1
CASSLDLLAGALAKNIQYF,TGTGCCAGCAGCTTAGATTTACTAGCGGGAGCGCTAGCCAAAAACATTCAGTACTTC,TRBD2,TRBJ2-4,.,19,TRBV7-8